These 18 T cell receptor beta chains came from one sample sequenced in a study of T cell responses to AZD1222 COVID-19 vaccine. Sequencing was performed with immunoSEQ multiplex PCR; in TCRdb, only in-frame clones are kept and a portion is missing. The data hold 65,000 to 95,000 clones, with 80% to 90% observed a single time. The source material was peripheral blood, sampled 28 days after the second AZD1222 dose. The receptors were gathered from an adult who received the AZD1222 COVID-19 vaccine.

CDR3 sequence reads: CASRPGLRGYGYTF. The DNA for the CDR3 is TGTGCCAGCAGGCCGGGTCTTCGAGGCTATGGCTACACCTTC. The V gene is TRBV28, the J gene TRBJ1-2; D unclear. V gave up 6 bases and J gave up 4 bases, with 15 bases separating them. The CDR3 totals 14 residues. The V gene's germline CDR1 is MDHEN and CDR2 SYDVKM.

The chain links TRBV28 to TRBJ1-2; a weak D match, TRBD1 (5 bases). Germline values: CDR1 MDHEN, CDR2 SYDVKM. The CDR3 loop spans 16 amino acids. The germline V and J ends were trimmed by 2 bases and 4 bases, with 17 bases remaining between them. CDR3 protein: CASSLRGTGTGYGYTF. The CDR3 DNA is TGTGCCAGCAGTTTACGTGGAACCGGGACCGGCTATGGCTACACCTTC.

The chain joins TRBV11-2 to TRBJ2-5; 8 bases are shared with TRBD1. Looked up from germline, CDR1 is SGHAT and CDR2 is FQNNGV. CDR3 length equals 15 residues. V was pared by 4 bases and J by 4 bases, with 8 bases of the junction left unmatched. The CDR3 region is CASSSYQGARETQYF. DNA for the CDR3: TGTGCCAGCAGCTCCTATCAGGGGGCACGAGAGACCCAGTACTTC.

This chain joins TRBV10-3 and TRBJ2-2, with a tentative D call TRBD1 (6 bases). Germline V gene data show CDR1 as ENHRY and CDR2 as SYGVKD. The CDR3 loop spans 15 amino acids. Deletions cut 4 bases from V and 4 bases from J, with 13 bases between. The CDR3 DNA follows: TGTGCCATCAGTGCACAGTTAGGGGGCACCGGGGAGCTGTTTTTT. It translates to CAISAQLGGTGELFF.

The chain couples TRBV10-3 to TRBJ1-6; D is uncertain. CDR1 and CDR2 (germline): ENHRY, SYGVKD. The V end was cut by 4 bases, the J end by 4 bases, with 5 bases between. This CDR3 has 13 amino acids. The CDR3 is CAISGEYNSPLHF. Written as DNA, the CDR3 is TGTGCCATCAGTGGGGAATATAATTCACCCCTCCACTTT.

The CDR3 protein is CAWSPGANKHHF. The CDR3 nucleotides are TGTGCCTGGAGTCCCGGGGCCAATAAACACCACTTT. V usage is TRBV30 and J usage is TRBJ1-6; D might be TRBD1 (5 bases). The germline V gene encodes CDR1 GTSNPN and CDR2 SVGIG (reference sequence). The CDR3 runs 12 residues. Trimming stripped 2 bases from V and 18 bases from J, with 17 bases between.

This sequence joins TRBV5-1 and TRBJ2-1; no clear D. This CDR3 comprises 14 residues. The V gene's germline CDR1 is SGHRS and CDR2 YFSETQ. The ends were cut back, 4 bases at V and 0 bases at J, with 8 bases in the middle. In DNA form, the CDR3 reads TGCGCCAGCAGCCCATGGACCTCCTACAATGAGCAGTTCTTC. Encoded protein: CASSPWTSYNEQFF.

This clone was observed a few times. The chain uses TRBV7-9 and TRBJ1-5, with D maybe TRBD1 (5 bases). CDR1 SEHNR and CDR2 FQNEAQ come from the germline V gene (reference sequence). Trimming took off 2 bases at V and 6 bases at J, with 5 bases between the two ends. The CDR3 extends over 12 amino acids. This CDR3 reads CASSLQGQPQHF. The CDR3 nucleotides are TGTGCCAGCAGCTTACAGGGTCAGCCCCAGCATTTT.

This clone was found a few times. The chain uses TRBV10-2 and TRBJ2-1; 7 nucleotides match TRBD1. Trimming at V came to 6 bases and at J to 6 bases, leaving 8 bases not matched to a gene. CDR1 and CDR2 from the germline V gene are WSHSY and SAAADI. The CDR3 runs to 14 residues. The CDR3 reads CASRVTGESNEQFF. CDR3 coding DNA: TGCGCCAGCAGGGTTACAGGGGAGTCCAATGAGCAGTTCTTC.

CDR3 in DNA: TGCGCCAGCAGCTTGGGTGGGGGGACGAACTACAATGAGCAGTTCTTC. Its translation is CASSLGGGTNYNEQFF. V and J are TRBV5-1 and TRBJ2-1; tentative D call: TRBD2 (6 bases). This CDR3 region has 16 residues. The V end lost 0 bases, the J end lost 3 bases, and 13 bases lay between the germline ends. Germline CDR1 SGHRS, CDR2 YFSETQ. The full variable domain, completed using reference TRBV5-1 and TRBJ2-1, is KAGVTQTPRYLIKTRGQQVTLSCSPISGHRSVSWYQQTPGQGLQFLFEYFSETQRNKGNFPGRFSGRQFSNSRSEMNVSTLELGDSALYLCASSLGGGTNYNEQFFGPGTRLTVL.

This clone has just a few counts. This sequence joins TRBV18 and TRBJ2-3; 16 positions agree with TRBD2. In germline, CDR1 is KGHSH, CDR2 LQKENI. The CDR3 runs 23 residues. Germline trimming cut 4 bases from V and 4 bases from J; bases unmatched to any gene: 23. This chain's CDR3 is CASSQEGLLPGLAGGPGPDTQYF. CDR3 coding DNA: TGTGCCAGCTCACAGGAAGGACTGCTACCGGGACTAGCGGGGGGGCCTGGTCCAGATACGCAGTATTTT.

The chain carries TRBV6-5 and TRBJ2-1, with TRBD1 identical over 8 bases. V was clipped by 11 bases and J by 5 bases; unmatched bases: 8. Germline CDR1 reads MNHEY; CDR2 reads SVGAGI. The CDR3 consists of 13 residues. CDR3 amino acids: CAGRDRRNNEQFF. CDR3 nucleotide sequence: TGTGCCGGACGGGACAGGAGAAACAATGAGCAGTTCTTC.

CDR3 bases: TGCGCCAGCAGGGCTGACAGGGCCATCTATGGCTACACCTTC. It specifies CASRADRAIYGYTF. The V gene is TRBV5-1, the J gene TRBJ1-2; 7 bases match TRBD1. CDR3 length: 14 residues. Germline CDR1 and CDR2: SGHRS and YFSETQ. The J segment lost 4 bases and the V segment lost 5 bases, leaving 8 bases of the junction unmatched.

The chain recombines TRBV19 with TRBJ1-1, with unresolved D. Germline values: CDR1 LNHDA, CDR2 SQIVND (reference sequence). V was shortened by 1 base and J by 3 bases, with 12 bases between the two germline ends. The CDR3 loop spans 15 amino acids. The CDR3 region is CASSIGAGYDTEAFF. DNA of the CDR3: TGTGCCAGTAGTATAGGGGCCGGGTACGACACTGAAGCTTTCTTT.

The chain has TRBV18 and TRBJ1-1, with a weak D call TRBD1 (6 bases). Germline CDR1 reads KGHSH; CDR2 reads LQKENI. The CDR3 is 16 amino acids. V lost 2 bases and J 4 bases, leaving 17 bases between the germline ends. This CDR3 reads CASSPELQGGFTEAFF. The CDR3 DNA follows: TGTGCCAGCTCACCAGAACTTCAAGGGGGGTTCACTGAAGCTTTCTTT.

J is TRBJ2-5 and V is TRBV29-1; TRBD1 matches at 7 bases. V trimming: 6 bases; J trimming: 2 bases; junction bases outside the gene matches: 3. CDR3 length equals 12 residues. Per the germline V gene, CDR1 is SQVTM and CDR2 is ANQGSEA. CDR3 coding DNA: TGCAGCGTCGACAGGGAACAAGAGACCCAGTACTTC. This gives the protein CSVDREQETQYF. Full variable domain (remainder filled in from reference TRBV29-1 and TRBJ2-5): SAVISQKPSRDICQRGTSLTIQCQVDSQVTMMFWYRQQPGQSLTLIATANQGSEATYESGFVIDKFPISRPNLTFSTLTVSNMSPEDSSIYLCSVDREQETQYFGPGTRLLVL.

Notes on this clone: One junction end disagrees with the germline gene, perhaps due to a read error. This chain links TRBV5-4 with TRBJ1-6; 10 bases fit TRBD1. CDR1 is SGHNT and CDR2 is YYREEE in the germline V gene (reference sequence). This CDR3 comprises 15 residues. CDR3 sequence: CASSTDRGLASPPHF. The CDR3 region has the DNA TGTGCCAGCAGCACGGACAGGGGGTTGGCTTCACCCCCCCACTTT.

The chain links TRBV7-9 to TRBJ1-1; D gene ambiguous. V was trimmed by 5 bases and J by 6 bases, leaving 13 bases between them. This CDR3 spans 13 amino acids. Germline V CDR1 and CDR2: SEHNR, FQNEAQ (reference sequence). The CDR3 DNA reads as TGTGCCAGCAGCGACCCGGGGAGGCCTGAAGCTTTCTTT. This translates into CASSDPGRPEAFF.